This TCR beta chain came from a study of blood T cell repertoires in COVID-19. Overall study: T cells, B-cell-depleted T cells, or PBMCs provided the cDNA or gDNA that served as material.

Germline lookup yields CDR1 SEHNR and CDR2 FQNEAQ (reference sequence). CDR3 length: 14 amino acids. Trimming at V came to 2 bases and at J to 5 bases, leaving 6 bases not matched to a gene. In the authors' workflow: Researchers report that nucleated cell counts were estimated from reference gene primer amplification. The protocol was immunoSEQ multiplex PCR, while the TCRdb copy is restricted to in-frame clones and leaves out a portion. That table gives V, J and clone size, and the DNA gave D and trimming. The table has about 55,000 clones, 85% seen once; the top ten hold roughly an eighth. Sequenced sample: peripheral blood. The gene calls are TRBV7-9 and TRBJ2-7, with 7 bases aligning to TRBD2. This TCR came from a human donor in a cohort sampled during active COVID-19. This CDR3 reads CASSLRAGRDEQYF. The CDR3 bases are TGTGCCAGCAGCTTAAGAGCGGGACGGGACGAGCAGTACTTC.